These T cell receptor beta chains were read from a single sample in a study of identical twins' blood T cells. TCRdb used MiXCR to reprocess the 5' RACE reads, holding one entry per CDR3 protein. The sample has 350,000 to 450,000 distinct CDR3 sequences; under 30% are singletons. Input material: PBMCs. These receptors all stem from a woman aged 18 to 55 in good health. Each CDR3 is given with its conserved first and last residue. The D gene is left open where the match is weak. For some rows the clone size is stated as once, few or many, or as a class when expanded; others skip it.

v_call	d_call	clone_size	j_call	cdr3_aa	cdr3_nt
TRBV19	-	-	TRBJ1-1	CASRIRVGGTVFTEAFF	TGTGCCAGTAGGATCCGTGTGGGGGGGACGGTCTTTACTGAAGCTTTCTTT
TRBV6-5	TRBD2	few	TRBJ2-4	CASSTAFMSGGKLIQYF	TGTGCCAGCAGTACCGCTTTTATGTCGGGGGGAAAACTGATTCAGTACTTC
TRBV6-6	-	-	TRBJ1-6	CASSYPEGLAGSPLHF	TGTGCCAGCAGTTACCCAGAGGGCCTGGCGGGGTCACCCCTCCACTTT
TRBV19	-	-	TRBJ2-5	CASSIGAIQETQYF	TGTGCCAGTAGTATAGGGGCCATCCAAGAGACCCAGTACTTC
TRBV5-6	-	-	TRBJ1-4	CASSLATGWGEKLFF	TGTGCCAGCAGCTTGGCAACGGGATGGGGTGAAAAACTGTTTTTT
TRBV2	-	many	TRBJ2-2	CASMGRAGELFF	TGTGCCAGCATGGGGCGCGCCGGGGAGCTGTTTTTT
TRBV20-1	-	-	TRBJ1-4	CSAKKSATNEKLFF	TGCAGTGCAAAGAAGTCCGCAACTAATGAAAAACTGTTTTTT
TRBV29-1	TRBD1	-	TRBJ1-1	CSVEARGRVGTEAFF	TGCAGCGTTGAAGCCAGGGGGAGGGTTGGCACTGAAGCTTTCTTT
TRBV6-5	-	few	TRBJ1-2	CARHLGFFYGYTF	TGTGCCCGCCATTTAGGTTTTTTCTATGGCTACACCTTC
TRBV18	-	many	TRBJ1-3	CAIQLREGNTIYF	TGTGCCATTCAACTCAGGGAAGGAAACACCATATATTTT
TRBV6-6	-	-	TRBJ1-2	CASSYDRLTNYGYTF	TGTGCCAGCAGTTACGACAGGCTTACTAACTATGGCTACACCTTC
TRBV7-3	-	-	TRBJ1-1	CACSPTPSNTEAFF	TGTGCCTGCAGCCCGACACCCTCCAACACTGAAGCTTTCTTT
TRBV12-3/TRBV12-4	-	many	TRBJ2-7	CVSSLDRPRSYEQYF	TGTGTCAGCAGTTTAGATAGGCCCCGATCCTACGAGCAGTACTTC
TRBV20-1	-	few	TRBJ1-1	CSARDGARGNTEAFF	TGCAGTGCTAGAGATGGGGCCAGGGGGAACACTGAAGCTTTCTTT
TRBV20-1	-	few	TRBJ2-7	CSAKLGYEQYF	TGCAGTGCTAAACTCGGCTACGAGCAGTACTTC
TRBV2	-	-	TRBJ2-3	CASRVSGLFTDTQYF	TGTGCCAGCCGGGTTAGCGGATTATTCACAGATACGCAGTATTTT
TRBV20-1	-	-	TRBJ2-3	CSARAPGDTQYF	TGCAGTGCTAGGGCCCCGGGAGATACGCAGTATTTT
TRBV20-1	-	few	TRBJ1-1	CSAPTVIRMVNTEAFF	TGCAGTGCTCCCACAGTTATAAGGATGGTGAACACTGAAGCTTTCTTT
TRBV10-3	TRBD2	few	TRBJ2-2	CAIRAGENTGELFF	TGTGCCATCCGTGCGGGGGAAAACACCGGGGAGCTGTTTTTT
TRBV12-3/TRBV12-4	-	-	TRBJ2-1	CASRTTIGSYNEQFF	TGTGCCAGCAGGACTACTATCGGTTCCTACAATGAGCAGTTCTTC
TRBV19	TRBD2	few	TRBJ2-2	CASSFASGSRTGELFF	TGTGCCAGTAGTTTTGCTAGCGGGAGCAGAACCGGGGAGCTGTTTTTT
TRBV29-1	-	-	TRBJ1-2	CSVGALWGYTF	TGCAGCGTTGGGGCTCTCTGGGGCTACACCTTC
TRBV6-6	-	-	TRBJ1-1	CASSPRTLETFF	TGTGCCAGCAGTCCGAGGACACTGGAAACTTTCTTT
TRBV4-3	TRBD1	-	TRBJ1-1	CASSQVNRGGPEAFF	TGCGCCAGCAGCCAAGTGAACAGGGGAGGCCCTGAAGCTTTCTTT
TRBV7-2	-	few	TRBJ1-1	CASSLSRENTEAFF	TGTGCCAGCAGCTTATCCAGGGAGAACACTGAAGCTTTCTTT
TRBV20-1	-	many	TRBJ1-6	CSATDRAFNSPLHF	TGCAGTGCTACGGACAGAGCTTTTAATTCACCCCTCCACTTT
TRBV3-1	-	-	TRBJ2-1	CASSQDGRGNEQFF	TGTGCCAGCAGCCAAGACGGCCGGGGGAATGAGCAGTTCTTC
TRBV3-1	-	-	TRBJ1-3	CASSQDEVSGNTIYF	TGTGCCAGCAGCCAAGATGAGGTCTCTGGAAACACCATATATTTT
TRBV7-9	-	-	TRBJ1-1	CASSSNRDQNTEAFF	TGTGCCAGCAGCTCGAATCGGGACCAAAACACTGAAGCTTTCTTT
TRBV12-5	-	-	TRBJ2-7	CASDMTQLTTYEQYF	TGTGCTAGTGATATGACCCAATTAACTACCTACGAGCAGTACTTC
TRBV5-1	TRBD1	-	TRBJ1-5	CASSLAGQGEPQHF	TGCGCCAGCAGCTTGGCGGGACAGGGAGAGCCCCAGCATTTT
TRBV11-2	-	-	TRBJ2-1	CASSISGTQQFF	TGTGCCAGCAGCATATCCGGGACACAGCAGTTCTTC
TRBV12-3/TRBV12-4	TRBD1	few	TRBJ2-2	CASSDRVVGELFF	TGTGCCAGCAGCGACAGGGTTGTCGGGGAGCTGTTTTTT
TRBV5-1	-	-	TRBJ2-1	CASSPQNPGYNEQFF	TGCGCCAGCAGCCCCCAAAACCCAGGGTACAATGAGCAGTTCTTC
TRBV3-1	-	few	TRBJ2-5	CASSHRQETQYF	TGTGCCAGCAGCCACAGACAAGAGACCCAGTACTTC
TRBV18	-	-	TRBJ1-3	CASSLQSERNTIYF	TGTGCCAGCTCACTACAGAGCGAAAGAAACACCATATATTTT
TRBV20-1	-	few	TRBJ1-5	CSAQSDSNQPQHF	TGCAGTGCGCAAAGTGATAGCAATCAGCCCCAGCATTTT
TRBV20-1	-	few	TRBJ1-1	CSAKGQWNTEAFF	TGCAGTGCTAAGGGGCAGTGGAACACTGAAGCTTTCTTT
TRBV5-1	-	many	TRBJ2-1	CASSRFSGSSYNEQFF	TGCGCCAGCAGCAGATTCTCTGGGAGCTCCTACAATGAGCAGTTCTTC
TRBV6-6	-	-	TRBJ1-4	CASSYPNRDREKLFF	TGTGCCAGCAGTTACCCAAACAGGGATCGAGAAAAACTGTTTTTT
TRBV11-1	-	few	TRBJ1-1	CASSTRQTNTEAFF	TGTGCCAGCAGCACCCGACAAACGAACACTGAAGCTTTCTTT
TRBV28	-	-	TRBJ2-7	CASRLPWGEQYF	TGTGCCAGCAGACTACCGTGGGGCGAGCAGTACTTC
TRBV3-1	-	few	TRBJ1-6	CASSVAGANSPLHF	TGTGCCAGCAGCGTCGCAGGAGCAAATTCACCCCTCCACTTT
TRBV7-2	-	few	TRBJ1-3	CASTKPYSGNTIYF	TGTGCCAGCACCAAGCCGTACTCTGGAAACACCATATATTTT
TRBV24-1	TRBD1	-	TRBJ2-1	CATSDLGQGVGQFF	TGTGCCACCAGTGACTTGGGGCAGGGGGTGGGGCAGTTCTTC
TRBV29-1	-	many	TRBJ2-3	CSVVPSSSTDTQYF	TGCAGCGTTGTACCCAGCTCGTCCACAGATACGCAGTATTTT
TRBV20-1	TRBD1	few	TRBJ2-7	CSAGQEAYEQYF	TGCAGTGCCGGACAGGAAGCCTACGAGCAGTACTTC
TRBV30	-	-	TRBJ1-4	CAWKKPILARGNEKLFF	TGTGCCTGGAAGAAACCGATCTTAGCTCGGGGTAATGAAAAACTGTTTTTT
TRBV6-5	-	-	TRBJ2-3	CASSYSIQDPNNTDTQYF	TGTGCCAGCAGTTACTCGATCCAAGACCCTAACAACACAGATACGCAGTATTTT
TRBV7-2	-	-	TRBJ1-2	CASSSGTSYGYTF	TGTGCCAGCAGCTCCGGGACAAGCTATGGCTACACCTTC
TRBV5-1	-	few	TRBJ2-3	CASSLERAATDTQYF	TGCGCCAGCAGCTTGGAGCGGGCCGCGACAGATACGCAGTATTTT
TRBV29-1	-	many	TRBJ1-4	CSVADINEKLFF	TGCAGCGTTGCCGACATCAATGAAAAACTGTTTTTT
TRBV20-1	-	many	TRBJ2-7	CSAKRAYEQYF	TGCAGTGCTAAGAGAGCCTACGAGCAGTACTTC
TRBV3-1	TRBD2	-	TRBJ2-1	CASSQVAGARKQFF	TGTGCCAGCAGCCAAGTTGCGGGAGCGCGAAAGCAGTTCTTC
TRBV28	-	-	TRBJ2-7	CASSLDRGTSSYEQYF	TGTGCCAGCAGTTTAGACCGGGGGACAAGCTCCTACGAGCAGTACTTC
TRBV4-3	-	few	TRBJ1-1	CASSQTVLNTEAFF	TGCGCCAGCAGCCAAACAGTACTGAACACTGAAGCTTTCTTT
TRBV29-1	-	few	TRBJ2-5	CSVVGLQETQYF	TGCAGCGTTGTTGGGCTACAAGAGACCCAGTACTTC
TRBV11-2	-	many	TRBJ1-2	CASSLTRDAHLYGYTF	TGTGCCAGCAGCTTAACCCGGGACGCCCACCTCTATGGCTACACCTTC
TRBV5-5	TRBD2	many	TRBJ2-2	CASSLGTSGLGELFF	TGTGCCAGCAGCTTAGGGACTAGCGGCCTTGGGGAGCTGTTTTTT
TRBV25-1	-	-	TRBJ1-2	CASSGDIYGYTF	TGTGCCAGCAGTGGAGACATTTATGGCTACACCTTC